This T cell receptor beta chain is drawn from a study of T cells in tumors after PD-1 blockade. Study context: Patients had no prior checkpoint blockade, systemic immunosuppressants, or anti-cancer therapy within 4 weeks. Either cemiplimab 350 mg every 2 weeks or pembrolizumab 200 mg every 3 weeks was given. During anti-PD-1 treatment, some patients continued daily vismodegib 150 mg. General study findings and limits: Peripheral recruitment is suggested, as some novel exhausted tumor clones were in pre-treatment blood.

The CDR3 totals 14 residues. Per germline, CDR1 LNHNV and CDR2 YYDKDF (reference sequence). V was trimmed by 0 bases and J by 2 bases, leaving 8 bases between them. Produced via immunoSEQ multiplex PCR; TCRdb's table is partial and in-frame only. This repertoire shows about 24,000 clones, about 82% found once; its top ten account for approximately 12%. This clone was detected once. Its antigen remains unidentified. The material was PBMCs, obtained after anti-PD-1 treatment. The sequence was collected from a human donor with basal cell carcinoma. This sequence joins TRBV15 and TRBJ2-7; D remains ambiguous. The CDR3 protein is CATSRDTTAYEQYF. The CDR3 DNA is TGTGCCACCAGCAGAGATACCACGGCCTACGAGCAGTACTTC.